What follows are 16 T cell receptor beta chains derived from one specimen sequenced in a study of T cell responses to AZD1222 COVID-19 vaccine. Some clones are missing from TCRdb's copy, which holds only in-frame ones; the method was immunoSEQ multiplex PCR. The sample includes 150,000 or so clones, 91% of them seen just once. The specimen comprised peripheral blood, sampled 28 days after the second AZD1222 dose. These receptors were taken from an adult who received the AZD1222 COVID-19 vaccine.

Here the CDR3 DNA reads TGTGCCAGCAGCCCCGATATGAGCTCCTACAATGAGCAGTTCTTC. It specifies CASSPDMSSYNEQFF. The chain is built from TRBV7-6 and TRBJ2-1; D is uncertain. CDR3 length: 15 residues. The germline V gene encodes CDR1 SGHVS and CDR2 FNYEAQ. The ends were cut back, 5 bases at V and 0 bases at J, with 11 bases in the middle.

The rearrangement links TRBV21-1 to TRBJ2-1; TRBD2, the table's D call, was not compared with the DNA. TRBV21-1 is an annotated pseudogene. The CDR3 totals 15 residues. CDR3 sequence (DNA): TGTGCCAGCAGCAAGGGTACAGCGGCCACCAATGAGCAGTTCTTC. It is translated as CASSKGTAATNEQFF.

The chain has TRBV18 and TRBJ1-5, with TRBD1 matching 7 bases. This CDR3 is built from 15 residues. The trim removed 3 bases at V and 7 bases at J, leaving 9 bases unmatched. Germline CDR1 reads KGHSH; CDR2 reads LQKENI. The CDR3 DNA sequence: TGTGCCAGCTCACCTAATCCCAGGGGGGGCCAGCCCCAGCATTTT. Translating gives CASSPNPRGGQPQHF.

In this sample, this clone turned up once. The same CDR3 is also encoded by other DNA sequences in this sample. The V and J genes are TRBV29-1 and TRBJ2-7; maybe TRBD2 (6 bases). The CDR3 covers 12 residues. Germline V gene sequence: CDR1 SQVTM, CDR2 ANQGSEA. Between the trimmed V and J ends, which lost 4 bases and 1 base, there was a span of 8 bases. CDR3: CSVAGTSYEQYF. CDR3 DNA: TGCAGCGTTGCCGGGACTTCCTACGAGCAGTACTTC.

The chain joins TRBV5-1 to TRBJ2-2; the match to TRBD2 covers 9 bases. The germline V gene has CDR1 SGHRS and CDR2 YFSETQ. CDR3 length: 17 residues. The V gene end was trimmed by 4 bases and the J gene end by 8 bases; junction bases not matched to a gene: 15. The CDR3 bases are TGCGCCAGCAGCCCTTCGACTAGCGGCTTGAAAAGGGGGGAGCTGTTTTTT. Translating it yields CASSPSTSGLKRGELFF.

The chain combines TRBV19 with TRBJ1-1, with D unresolved. CDR3 length equals 14 residues. Germline lookup yields CDR1 LNHDA and CDR2 SQIVND (reference sequence). V gave up 8 bases and J gave up 6 bases, with 19 bases separating them. CDR3 in DNA: TGTGCCAGTGGGTTTGGGCCGAGCCTCTCTGAAGCTTTCTTT. Its protein product is CASGFGPSLSEAFF.

The chain recombines TRBV9 with TRBJ2-1; 7 bases agree with TRBD2. The CDR3 spans 16 residues. Germline V lookup: CDR1 SGDLS, CDR2 YYNGEE. The ends lost 1 base at V and 7 bases at J; junction bases unmatched: 11. The CDR3 bases are TGTGCCAGCAGCGTAAGGGGCGGGAGTTATACGAATGAGCAGTTCTTC. This sequence encodes CASSVRGGSYTNEQFF. Drawing the rest from reference TRBV9 and TRBJ2-1, the complete variable domain is DSGVTQTPKHLITATGQRVTLRCSPRSGDLSVYWYQQSLDQGLQFLIQYYNGEERAKGNILERFSAQQFPDLHSELNLSSLELGDSALYFCASSVRGGSYTNEQFFGPGTRLTVL.

V and J are TRBV5-1 and TRBJ1-1, with D unresolved. The CDR3 spans 14 residues. V was shortened by 1 base and J by 1 base, with 8 bases between the two germline ends. CDR1 is SGHRS, CDR2 YFSETQ, per germline. The CDR3 nucleotides read TGCGCCAGCAGCTTGAGTTTCGGGAACACTGAAGCTTTCTTT. It translates to CASSLSFGNTEAFF.

Here the CDR3 DNA reads TGTGCCAGCAGTGAATCTGGGTTCCAGGGGGAGCTGTTTTTT. Translating gives CASSESGFQGELFF. The V call is TRBV6-4, the J call TRBJ2-2, with D unresolved. Trimming pared 3 bases from V and 8 bases from J, leaving 13 bases between. This CDR3 spans 14 amino acids. CDR1 and CDR2 (germline): MRHNA, SNTAGT.

This clone was seen a few times. The rearrangement links TRBV21-1 to TRBJ2-2; the table names TRBD2, a call not compared with the DNA. TRBV21-1 is a documented pseudogene. CDR3 length equals 18 residues. The CDR3 spells CASSKSLANPKNTGELFF. The CDR3 nucleotides are TGTGCCAGCAGCAAATCCCTCGCGAATCCAAAAAACACCGGGGAGCTGTTTTTT.

The chain has TRBV2 and TRBJ2-2; maybe TRBD2 (6 bases). The CDR3 totals 16 residues. Germline assignment: CDR1 SNHLY and CDR2 FYNNEI. Trimming took 8 bases from V and 2 from J, leaving 18 bases between them. The CDR3 DNA follows: TGTGCCAGCGGAAGGGGCTCCGGGGGTAACACCGGGGAGCTGTTTTTT. Amino acid sequence: CASGRGSGGNTGELFF.

The chain has TRBV7-9 and TRBJ1-1; D is unresolved. Germline values: CDR1 SEHNR, CDR2 FQNEAQ (reference sequence). The V end lost 3 bases, the J end lost 5 bases, and 7 bases lay between the germline ends. The CDR3 contains 12 residues. The CDR3 coding sequence is TGTGCCAGCAGCTTGGAGTTGACTGAAGCTTTCTTT. It translates to CASSLELTEAFF.

This clone has only a few counts. V usage is TRBV5-1 and J usage is TRBJ2-2, with 8 bases that match TRBD2. Germline V CDR1 and CDR2: SGHRS, YFSETQ. The V and J ends lost 1 base and 1 base, in that order; junction bases with no gene match: 9. This CDR3 is built from 18 residues. The CDR3 DNA sequence: TGCGCCAGCAGCTTGAGAGGGGCTAGCGGGCTGAACACCGGGGAGCTGTTTTTT. Amino acids: CASSLRGASGLNTGELFF.

This rearrangement joins TRBV4-1 to TRBJ2-3, with TRBD1 identical over 8 bases. This CDR3 comprises 17 residues. The trim removed 0 bases at V and 2 bases at J, leaving 7 bases unmatched. Germline V gene sequence: CDR1 MGHRA, CDR2 YSYEKL. The CDR3, as DNA: TGCGCCAGCAGCCAAGATGGGACAGGAGGAACCACAGATACGCAGTATTTT. It yields the protein CASSQDGTGGTTDTQYF.

This clone was detected only a few times. V and J are TRBV7-9 and TRBJ2-1; D is undetermined. The CDR3 has 11 amino acids. Trimming took off 1 base at V and 15 bases at J, with 10 bases between the two ends. Germline V gene lookup returns CDR1 SEHNR and CDR2 FQNEAQ (reference sequence). This CDR3 is CASSLVEFLFF. The CDR3 nucleotides are TGTGCCAGCAGCTTAGTCGAATTTCTGTTCTTC.

J is TRBJ2-2 and V is TRBV29-1; D gene unclear. Germline CDR1 and CDR2: SQVTM and ANQGSEA. There are 13 residues in the CDR3. The V end was cut by 1 base, the J end by 3 bases, with 6 bases between. CDR3 sequence reads: CSVEVWDTGELFF. CDR3 bases: TGCAGCGTTGAAGTGTGGGACACCGGGGAGCTGTTTTTT.